This paragraph reports one TCR beta chain. Clones were read by immunoSEQ multiplex PCR, and TCRdb kept only the in-frame ones, dropping some. The sample lists hundreds of thousands of clones; 74% were seen once. The sample comes from a study of shared clonotypes between healthy human individuals. Per germline, CDR1 SGHTS and CDR2 YDEGEE. The J segment lost 2 bases and the V segment lost 5 bases, leaving 7 bases of the junction unmatched. This CDR3 region has 15 residues. A CD45RA-negative memory subset and a CD45RA+ naive subset were separated from the CD4+ cells. The chain links TRBV5-8 to TRBJ2-1, with 7 bases aligning to TRBD1. The source of this sequence is a woman aged 25 to 45 in good health. Specimen: memory CD4+ T cells sorted from blood. The subset: CD45RA-negative fraction. CDR3 coding DNA: TGTGCCAGCAGACAGACAGGGCATCCCTACAATGAGCAGTTCTTC. It is translated as CASRQTGHPYNEQFF.